The TCR beta chain under discussion was sequenced for a study of T cell responses to AZD1222 COVID-19 vaccine. The study's findings and limits: Nearly half of the spike-specific TCRs reportedly recognize variant regions that carry no mutations. Dominant at 160-218 and 743-854, vaccine-associated CD4 TCRs also spanned spike.

Regarding this clone: The antigen is not known.

CDR1 is LNHNV, CDR2 YYDKDF, per germline (reference sequence). Trimming removed 1 base from V and 3 bases from J, with 12 bases in between. The CDR3 spans 15 residues. Assay used: immunoSEQ multiplex PCR; TCRdb lists only in-frame clones, some missing. Among 130,000 to 150,000 clones listed, around 94% were seen once. V gene TRBV15 combines with J gene TRBJ1-1, with a tentative D call TRBD1 (6 bases). The clonotype originates from an adult who had recovered from COVID-19. The sequencing here drew on peripheral blood, taken after recovery from COVID-19. CDR3 bases: TGTGCCACCAGCAGAGTGGGGGGCGGTTACACTGAAGCTTTCTTT. This encodes CATSRVGGGYTEAFF.